The present entry profiles one T cell receptor (beta chain) with its context. What this receptor recognizes is not known. Nothing much larger sits one base from this clone, and base qualities are not available. In the germline V gene, CDR1 corresponds to SGHTA and CDR2 to FQGNSA. Ends trimmed: V by 4 bases, J by 4 bases; bases unmatched to a gene: 5. Counted from cysteine to phenylalanine, this CDR3 has 14 amino acids. The only DNA kept is the CDR3, 42 bases in frame from the first base. The CDR3 regions of human TCRbeta chains were analyzed by immunosequencing. As for the authors' bioinformatics: TCRs in the repertoires were matched against a reference library of SARS-CoV-2-specific TCRs that had been generated with the MIRA antigen-specificity platform. Breadth was defined as the fraction of unique TCRs that were SARS-CoV-2-associated, and depth was defined as the fraction of total T cells that were SARS-CoV-2-associated. Using the MIRA data, every spike-specific TCR was mapped to the spike region that the TCR reacted to and assigned to either a CD4 or a CD8 class. Log10-transformed breadth and depth values were compared by one-way ANOVA with Sidak's multiple comparisons tests. The table comes from immuneACCESS by way of TCRdb, which keeps in-frame sequences with V and J called. Part of the clones is missing from these tables; in studies checked, under half for an unresolved V gene and the rest for unknown reasons. V, J and clone size derive from that table, while D and trimming were established from the DNA sequence. For this sample the table gives about 190,000 clones, of which more than 80% were detected only once. Less than 4% of the sample belongs to the ten largest clones.

This entry belongs to a study of T cell responses to AZD1222 COVID-19 vaccine (dated by TCRdb to 2020 to 2023). Study-level background: A total of just over 230 trial participants underwent TCR sequencing, of whom nearly 210 had received two doses of AZD1222 and approximately 25 had received two doses of the MenACWY control vaccine. Trial participants were enrolled by age into 18-55, 56-69 and 70-plus year subgroups, with roughly 150, 30 and 60 TCR-sequenced participants respectively. Broader findings and caveats from the paper: Because no day 14 peak-response samples were available, repertoires were characterized only after the peak T cell response. The vaccine-associated CD4 TCRs covered the entire spike protein, and the dominant responses fell in regions 160-218 and 743-854. The 56-69-year group was small, and its depth increase did not reach significance, likely because of low power. Reportedly, almost half of the unique spike-specific TCRs recognized epitopes lying outside the regions that are mutated in the B.1.351 and B.1.1.7 variants. Conclusions about previously exposed vaccinees were limited because only 5 or 6 AZD1222 recipients were SARS-CoV-2 seropositive at baseline. Most participants were white British and females outnumbered males, and the authors suggested that clonal diversity may have been underestimated. Spike-specific TCR breadth and depth rose significantly after two AZD1222 doses compared with day 0 and with MenACWY recipients.

Per the publication, the time point label means: about 28 days (+/-7) after the second vaccine dose. In light of the paper, this sample's treatment or condition label describes: meningococcal conjugate vaccine given as trial control. The vaccinee samples were drawn from two UK trials, COV001 and COV002, one of which was a single-blind randomized controlled phase 2/3 trial testing AZD1222 (ChAdOx1 nCoV-19) in healthy adults. Trial participant PBMC samples were collected at day 0 and day 28 after the second dose for TCRbeta chain sequencing. The sequence was collected from an adult who received the MenACWY meningococcal vaccine as a control. The receptor chain draws on TRBV7-2 and TRBJ2-7; TRBD2 fits 9 bases in the junction. This specimen was peripheral blood, taken 28 days after the second dose of the MenACWY control vaccine. The CDR3 here reads CASSSRLADYEQYF. The DNA is as follows: TGTGCCAGCAGCTCAAGACTAGCGGATTACGAGCAGTACTTC.